A single TCR beta chain is shown here with its context. No antigen is known for it. This record belongs to a study of cytomegalovirus exposure and HLA in healthy donors. Study-level findings and limits: Previous analysis showed most TCR beta V segments were productive about 87% or about 30% of the time. Rarity marked most TCR sequences, yet some public TCRs occurred in many donors. HLA alleles were associated with fewer than 20,000 TCR beta sequences in a later analysis at 0.05 false discovery rate.

It was with 60 Vbeta and 13 Jbeta primers that the PCR ran. This table comes from immunoSEQ multiplex PCR, and its TCRdb copy is limited to in-frame clones, with some not included. The sample carries 150,000 to 200,000 clones, roughly 75% recorded once. Material: PBMCs. The receptor was derived from a man aged 18 to 30 in good health and CMV-seropositive.

For the CDR3, the DNA is TGTGCCAGCAGAGGCGACAGGGTTGGAAACACCATATATTTT. Translation: CASRGDRVGNTIYF. The V gene is TRBV28, the J gene TRBJ1-3, with TRBD1 matching over 7 bases. There are 14 residues in the CDR3. V was pared by 6 bases and J by 3 bases, with 5 bases of the junction left unmatched. Looked up from germline, CDR1 is MDHEN and CDR2 is SYDVKM. Supplemented by reference TRBV28 and TRBJ1-3, the full variable domain reads DVKVTQSSRYLVKRTGEKVFLECVQDMDHENMFWYRQDPGLGLRLIYFSYDVKMKEKGDIPEGYSVSREKKERFSLILESASTNQTSMYLCASRGDRVGNTIYFGEGSWLTVV.